This TCR beta chain was captured by sequencing in a study of shared clonotypes between healthy human individuals. Study conclusions and caveats: Larger estimated richness was generally seen in naive subsets than in memory subsets.

Trimming cost V 8 bases and J 4 bases, with 8 bases left between them. CDR3 length: 11 amino acids. The V gene's germline CDR1 is SEHNR and CDR2 FQNEAQ (reference sequence). Selected positively for CCR7 and CD45RO-negative, naive CD8 cells excluded terminally differentiated effector memory CD45RA+ cells. In regard to this clone: Its antigen remains unknown.

Measured with immunoSEQ multiplex PCR; TCRdb has only the in-frame clones, and not every one. Among about 580,000 clones listed, 95% to 98% were seen once. The specimen sequenced was naive CD8+ T cells sorted from blood. The receptor was isolated from a man aged 25-40 years in good health. The chain joins TRBV7-9 to TRBJ2-5; D call uncertain. The chain's CDR3 is CASGTGETQYF. In DNA, the CDR3 is TGTGCCAGCGGAACGGGAGAGACCCAGTACTTC.